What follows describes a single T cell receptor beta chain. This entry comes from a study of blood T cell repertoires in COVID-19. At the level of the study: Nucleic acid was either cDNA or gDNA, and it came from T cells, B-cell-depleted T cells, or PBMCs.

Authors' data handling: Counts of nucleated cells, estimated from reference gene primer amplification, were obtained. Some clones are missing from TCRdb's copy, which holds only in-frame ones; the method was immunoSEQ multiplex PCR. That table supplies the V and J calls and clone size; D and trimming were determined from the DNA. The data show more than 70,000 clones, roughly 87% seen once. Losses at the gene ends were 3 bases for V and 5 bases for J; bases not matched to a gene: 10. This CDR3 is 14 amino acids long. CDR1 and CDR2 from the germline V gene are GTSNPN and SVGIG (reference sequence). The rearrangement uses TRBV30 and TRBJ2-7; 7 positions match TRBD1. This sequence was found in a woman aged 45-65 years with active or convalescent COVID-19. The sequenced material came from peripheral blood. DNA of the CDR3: TGTGCCTGGAGCCTCGGACAGGCACCCCACGAGCAGTACTTC. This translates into CAWSLGQAPHEQYF.